This TCR beta chain appears in the sequencing data of a study of OX40 agonist ivuxolimab in advanced cancers. About the investigation overall: Ivuxolimab was a fully human IgG2 agonistic monoclonal antibody targeting the costimulatory receptor OX40 (CD134). Intravenous ivuxolimab was administered to patients every 2 weeks at six dose levels: 0.01, 0.1, 0.3, 1.5, 3 and 10 mg/kg. Of the 50 or so patients in dose escalation, some 20 had hepatocellular carcinoma, roughly 15 had melanoma, 9 had renal cell carcinoma and 9 had head and neck cancer. The dose-escalation cohort was roughly 83% male with a mean age of about 58 years, ranging from roughly 20 to 80. Patients were allowed to have had prior anti-PD-1, anti-PD-L1 or anti-CTLA-4 therapy, and around 40% of the dose-escalation patients had previously received checkpoint inhibitors. Partial responses occurred in three dose-escalation patients, of whom one had hepatocellular carcinoma and two had cutaneous melanoma. Peripheral TCRbeta sequencing was intended to test whether TCR sequence diversity was altered and clonal T-cell expansion was caused by ivuxolimab. The paper reports the monotherapy dose-escalation portion (N = 52 patients) of the phase I ivuxolimab trial. What the study reported, not specific to this receptor: Antigen specificity was not determined for the clonally expanded peripheral T cells. In partial responders in the 0.1-3.0 mg/kg groups, normalized peripheral clonal expansion was found to be among the lowest, especially among CD8+ T cells. Clonal expansion of both CD4+ and CD8+ blood T cells was observed from baseline to week 6 at doses 0.1 to 3.0 mg/kg. After ivuxolimab, CD8+ T cells had more expanded clones than CD4+ T cells on average. Low levels of normalized T-cell clonal expansion were also seen in some nonresponding patients.

Concerning this clone itself: There is no known antigen for this receptor. No base-level quality is on record; no much larger clone is a single base apart.

For sequencing of the TCRbeta CDR3 region, genomic DNA was extracted from the sorted cells. The immunoSEQ Assay was used for sequencing of TCRbeta CDR3 regions. Not all clones reach the TCRdb copy of this immuneACCESS table, which keeps in-frame sequences only. Checked studies attribute under half of the gap to unresolved V genes and leave the rest unexplained. The sample table records 85,000 to 90,000 clones; about 90% of these occur just once. Of the sample, about 1.1% falls within the top ten clones. The trial excluded patients who had a history of autoimmune disease or who were on systemic immunosuppression. In every dose cohort, peripheral blood was drawn for TCR sequencing at baseline, cycle 4 day 1, and cycle 7 day 1. The samples were taken from a phase I, first-in-human, multicenter, open-label dose-escalation trial of ivuxolimab. Adults with locally advanced or metastatic melanoma, renal cell, hepatocellular, or head and neck squamous cell carcinoma were enrolled in the trial. Before TCR sequencing, CD4+ T cells and CD8+ T cells were sorted from peripheral blood as separate populations.

Taken from cysteine to phenylalanine, the CDR3 has 15 residues. Of the read, only the CDR3 DNA is kept; its 45 bases are in frame from base 1. CDR1 SGHTA and CDR2 FQGNSA are derived from the germline V gene. For this chain, trimming is 5 bases at the V end and 7 bases at the J end, and the number of junction bases without a gene match is 11. Rearrangement joined TRBV7-2 to TRBJ1-5, with 7 junctional bases fitting TRBD1. The sequencing used CD4+ or CD8+ T cells sorted from blood, collected in a trial of the OX40 agonist ivuxolimab. The sequence derives from an adult with an advanced solid tumor such as melanoma, head and neck, liver or kidney cancer. The CDR3 has the sequence CASSETGSDGQPQHF. The DNA reads TGTGCCAGCAGCGAGACAGGGTCAGATGGGCAGCCCCAGCATTTT.